Listed below are T cell receptor beta chains from one sample, sequenced in a study of shared clonotypes between healthy human individuals. Sequenced by immunoSEQ multiplex PCR; TCRdb stores in-frame clones only, minus some. Counted here are hundreds of thousands of clones, about 80% occurring once; the ten biggest clones make up about 12%. Sample: PBMCs. The receptors stem from a woman between 40 and 50 years old in good health. Some clones in this sample may be carry-over from other donors' samples. CDR3s include the opening cysteine and the closing phenylalanine or tryptophan. The D gene is left open where the match is weak. Only part of the rows carry a size: once, few, many, or a class if the clone is expanded.

clone_size j_call v_call d_call cdr3_aa cdr3_nt
NA TRBJ2-7 TRBV4-3 NA CASSQLVGYEQYF TGCGCCAGCAGCCAACTAGTGGGGTACGAGCAGTACTTC
NA TRBJ2-2 TRBV5-1 TRBD1 CASSLGTGNIGELFF TGCGCCAGCAGCTTGGGGACAGGAAATATCGGGGAGCTGTTTTTT
NA TRBJ1-2 TRBV5-4 NA CASSLRQADYGYTF TGTGCCAGCAGCTTGCGGCAGGCGGACTATGGCTACACCTTC
NA TRBJ1-2 TRBV28 NA CATTPDIRGANYGYTF TGTGCCACTACGCCAGATATACGTGGTGCTAACTATGGCTACACCTTC
few TRBJ2-3 TRBV7-2 NA CASPTPGGGDTQYF TGTGCCAGCCCTACCCCCGGAGGGGGAGATACGCAGTATTTT
once TRBJ2-7 TRBV4-1 NA CASSQGQAGTYEQYF TGCGCCAGCAGCCAAGGACAGGCAGGGACCTACGAGCAGTACTTC
NA TRBJ2-1 TRBV15 NA CATSGTPESSEQFF TGTGCCACCAGCGGGACCCCCGAGAGTAGTGAGCAGTTCTTC
NA TRBJ1-1 TRBV5-4 TRBD1 CASSQGGTNTEAFF TGTGCCAGCAGCCAAGGGGGCACGAACACTGAAGCTTTCTTT
NA TRBJ1-1 TRBV2 TRBD1 CASSVETGGLEAFF TGTGCCAGCAGTGTTGAGACAGGGGGCCTTGAAGCTTTCTTT
NA TRBJ2-3 TRBV7-3 NA CASSSGLPTDTQYF TGTGCCAGCAGCTCCGGACTCCCTACAGATACGCAGTATTTT
NA TRBJ1-3 TRBV10-3 NA CAISESGRQGTIYF TGTGCCATCAGTGAGTCGGGCCGTCAGGGCACCATATATTTT
once TRBJ1-2 TRBV28 NA CASSTIGLGDYGYTF TGTGCCAGCAGCACCATTGGCCTAGGAGACTATGGCTACACCTTC
NA TRBJ2-5 TRBV11-3 NA CASSGSGEPETQYF TGTGCCAGCAGCGGCTCAGGAGAGCCGGAGACCCAGTACTTC
NA TRBJ1-2 TRBV28 NA CASGAAVGYTF TGTGCCAGCGGGGCAGCGGTCGGCTACACCTTC
NA TRBJ2-1 TRBV18 NA CASSPREELGNEQFF TGTGCCAGCTCACCAAGAGAAGAGCTTGGAAATGAGCAGTTCTTC
NA TRBJ2-7 TRBV6-1 NA CASRDNYEQYF TGTGCCAGCAGGGATAACTACGAGCAGTACTTC
NA TRBJ1-1 TRBV28 TRBD1 CASSAPDRVDNMNTEAFF TGTGCCAGCAGTGCTCCCGACAGGGTTGATAACATGAACACTGAAGCTTTCTTT
NA TRBJ2-1 TRBV12-5 TRBD2 CASGLDIAGGPYNEQFF TGTGCTAGTGGTTTGGACATAGCGGGAGGGCCCTACAATGAGCAGTTCTTC
NA TRBJ2-7 TRBV6-6 TRBD1 CASRLGQGSGEQYF TGTGCCAGCAGGCTAGGACAGGGATCAGGCGAGCAGTACTTC
NA TRBJ2-7 TRBV18 NA CASSANSGASYEQYF TGTGCCAGCTCAGCCAACTCAGGGGCCTCCTACGAGCAGTACTTC
many TRBJ2-1 TRBV7-7 NA CASSLVWSYNEQFF TGTGCTAGCAGCTTAGTCTGGTCTTACAATGAGCAGTTCTTC
NA TRBJ1-2 TRBV16 TRBD1 CASSQWGTGTYGYTF TGTGCCAGCAGCCAATGGGGGACAGGGACGTATGGCTACACCTTC
NA TRBJ2-7 TRBV6-5 TRBD1 CASRRQGDIEQYF TGTGCCAGCAGGAGACAGGGGGATATCGAGCAGTACTTC
few TRBJ2-3 TRBV6-4 TRBD2 CASSGGRAADTQYF TGTGCCAGCAGTGGCGGGAGGGCCGCAGATACGCAGTATTTT
NA TRBJ2-5 TRBV15 TRBD1 CATSSQTGGGETQYF TGTGCCACCAGCAGCCAGACAGGGGGCGGGGAGACCCAGTACTTC
NA TRBJ1-3 TRBV5-6 NA CASSSAGQGNTIYF TGTGCCAGCAGCTCCGCAGGGCAAGGAAACACCATATATTTT
NA TRBJ2-7 TRBV27 TRBD2 CASSTRLAGGPGQYF TGTGCCAGCAGTACGAGACTAGCGGGAGGGCCTGGGCAGTACTTC
NA TRBJ2-3 TRBV28 NA CASSSPTTDTQYF TGTGCCAGCAGTTCGCCTACCACAGATACGCAGTATTTT
NA TRBJ2-1 TRBV6-5 TRBD1 CASSTGGNEQFF TGTGCCAGTTCAACAGGGGGCAATGAGCAGTTCTTC
few TRBJ2-2 TRBV7-2 NA CASSLGGLTGELFF TGTGCCAGCAGCTTAGGTGGGCTCACCGGGGAGCTGTTTTTT
NA TRBJ2-7 TRBV4-2 NA CASTEWGGSSYEQYF TGTGCCAGCACCGAGTGGGGCGGCTCTTCCTACGAGCAGTACTTC
few TRBJ2-1 TRBV29-1 TRBD2 CSVVPSGRAWANEQFF TGCAGCGTTGTCCCTAGCGGGAGGGCCTGGGCGAATGAGCAGTTCTTC
NA TRBJ2-7 TRBV11-2 NA CASSPGTSTYEQYF TGTGCCAGCAGCCCAGGGACTTCTACCTACGAGCAGTACTTC
NA TRBJ2-7 TRBV7-2 TRBD2 CASSLGLALYEQYF TGTGCCAGCAGCTTGGGACTAGCCCTATACGAGCAGTACTTC
NA TRBJ1-2 TRBV18 NA CASSPGDYGYTF TGTGCCAGCTCACCGGGAGACTATGGCTACACCTTC
few TRBJ1-3 TRBV6-5 NA CASSYSQTARNTIYF TGTGCCAGCAGTTACTCCCAGACAGCCCGAAACACCATATATTTT
once TRBJ2-3 TRBV7-3 NA CASSQGLGSTDTQYF TGTGCCAGCAGCCAGGGGCTAGGGAGCACAGATACGCAGTATTTT
NA TRBJ2-5 TRBV11-1 NA CASSLFSGPQETQYF TGTGCCAGCAGCTTATTCTCAGGGCCACAAGAGACCCAGTACTTC
NA TRBJ2-7 TRBV19 NA CASSIGATGFHEQYF TGTGCCAGTAGTATAGGGGCCACGGGGTTCCACGAGCAGTACTTC
NA TRBJ2-1 TRBV6-1 TRBD2 CASSILAGVWNEQFF TGTGCCAGCAGCATACTAGCGGGAGTGTGGAATGAGCAGTTCTTC
once TRBJ2-1 TRBV9 NA CASSVERINEQFF TGTGCCAGCAGCGTAGAAAGAATCAATGAGCAGTTCTTC
NA TRBJ2-3 TRBV7-8 NA CASSLSGATDTQYF TGTGCCAGCAGCTTATCTGGAGCCACAGATACGCAGTATTTT
NA TRBJ2-5 TRBV6-5 TRBD1 CASSYFDRGGETQYF TGTGCCAGCAGTTACTTCGACAGGGGCGGGGAGACCCAGTACTTC
once TRBJ2-4 TRBV5-4 NA CASSLANSGGDIQYF TGTGCCAGCAGCTTGGCCAATTCGGGCGGGGACATTCAGTACTTC
NA TRBJ2-7 TRBV5-1 NA CASSSGPEQYF TGCGCCAGCAGCTCAGGACCGGAGCAGTACTTC
NA TRBJ2-5 TRBV30 NA CAGRWDRPGETQYF TGTGCCGGCCGTTGGGACCGCCCGGGGGAGACCCAGTACTTC
few TRBJ2-1 TRBV7-9 NA CASSLPGTHNEQFF TGTGCCAGCAGCCTGCCCGGGACCCACAATGAGCAGTTCTTC
few TRBJ2-1 TRBV7-3 NA CASSDQGGRGDEQFF TGTGCCAGCAGCGACCAGGGCGGAAGGGGAGATGAGCAGTTCTTC
NA TRBJ1-2 TRBV5-4 TRBD1 CASSLEGQGIFSYGYTF TGTGCCAGCAGCTTGGAGGGACAGGGGATTTTTAGCTATGGCTACACCTTC
NA TRBJ2-7 TRBV11-2 TRBD2 CASSSGTSGYEQYF TGTGCCAGCAGCTCCGGGACTAGCGGCTACGAGCAGTACTTC
NA TRBJ2-1 TRBV6-4 NA CASSLDTSSYNEQFF TGTGCCAGCAGTCTCGATACGAGCTCCTACAATGAGCAGTTCTTC
NA TRBJ2-5 TRBV21-1 NA CASSKNGLETQYF TGTGCCAGCAGCAAAAACGGGCTAGAGACCCAGTACTTC
NA TRBJ1-1 TRBV19 TRBD1 CASSTQGAWAEAFF TGTGCCAGTAGTACACAGGGGGCGTGGGCTGAAGCTTTCTTT
NA TRBJ2-7 TRBV7-8 NA CASSQTGYEQYF TGTGCCAGCAGCCAGACAGGTTACGAGCAGTACTTC
NA TRBJ2-3 TRBV30 NA CAWADYSGSDTQYF TGTGCCTGGGCCGACTACTCAGGCTCAGATACGCAGTATTTT
NA TRBJ1-3 TRBV15 NA CATSRLTVQAGNTIYF TGTGCCACCAGCAGGTTGACAGTCCAGGCTGGAAACACCATATATTTT
NA TRBJ2-7 TRBV7-7 TRBD1 CASSSGTGVEQYF TGTGCTAGCAGCTCCGGGACAGGTGTCGAGCAGTACTTC
NA TRBJ2-1 TRBV28 NA CASTPGWDNEQFF TGTGCCAGCACTCCTGGCTGGGACAATGAGCAGTTCTTC
few TRBJ2-1 TRBV6-1 NA CASSGDGSYNEQFF TGTGCCAGCAGTGGTGACGGCTCCTACAATGAGCAGTTCTTC